The rows below give T cell receptor beta chains drawn from one sample of a study of pediatric ulcerative colitis. Measured with immunoSEQ multiplex PCR; TCRdb has only the in-frame clones, and not every one. The sample lists approximately 60,000 clones, roughly nine tenths occurring once. The sequenced sample was blood. The receptors here all came from a boy between 10 and 17 years old with severe ulcerative colitis. Each CDR3 is given with its conserved first and last residue. The D gene is left open where the match is weak. The size field is filled for only some rows; it gives once, few, many or a size class.

>NA|TRBV6-6|TRBJ2-7|NA
TGTGCCAGCGGTAACCGAGCCTCCTACGAGCAGTACTTC
CASGNRASYEQYF
>NA|TRBV6-6|TRBJ2-1|NA
TGTGCCAGCAGTTATACGGGCGTGAGCTCCTACAATGAGCAGTTCTTC
CASSYTGVSSYNEQFF
>TRBD2|TRBV6-6|TRBJ2-5|NA
TGTGCCAGCAGTTACGGGACTAATCTTTTAGAGACCCAGTACTTC
CASSYGTNLLETQYF
>TRBD1|TRBV2|TRBJ1-5|NA
TGTGCCAGCAGTAGTAATACAGGGGTTTACGGCAATCAGCCCCAGCATTTT
CASSSNTGVYGNQPQHF
>NA|TRBV6-5|TRBJ1-4|NA
TGTGCCAGCAAGTCTTGGACTTCGGCGGGGGAAAAACTGTTTTTT
CASKSWTSAGEKLFF
>TRBD1|TRBV7-9|TRBJ2-5|NA
TGTGCCAGCAGCCAGGGGGCCCGGGAGACCCAGTACTTC
CASSQGARETQYF
>NA|TRBV18|TRBJ1-2|NA
TGTGCCAGCTCACCACCCGACAGATACGGCTACACCTTC
CASSPPDRYGYTF
>TRBD1|TRBV27|TRBJ2-7|NA
TGTGCCAGCAGTCAAACAGGGGCATACGAGCAGTACTTC
CASSQTGAYEQYF
>TRBD1|TRBV27|TRBJ1-5|NA
TGTGCCAGCCGATCCCTGGACAGGGGCAATCAGCCCCAGCATTTT
CASRSLDRGNQPQHF
>NA|TRBV19|TRBJ2-7|few
TGTGCCAGTAGTATAACAGCCTCCTACGAGCAGTACTTC
CASSITASYEQYF
>NA|TRBV6-1|TRBJ2-7|NA
TGTGCCAGCAGACCATCTGCCTACGAGCAGTACTTC
CASRPSAYEQYF
>TRBD1|TRBV5-1|TRBJ1-1|NA
TGCGCCAGCAAACCTGACGGGACAGAGGGAACTGAAGCTTTCTTT
CASKPDGTEGTEAFF
>NA|TRBV18|TRBJ1-2|NA
TGTGCCAGCTCAGCCACACCGGGAAGTTTCAACTATGGCTACACCTTC
CASSATPGSFNYGYTF
>NA|TRBV11-2|TRBJ2-1|NA
TGTGCCAGCAGCTTAGATCGAGGCCACCCGACCCTCAATGAGCAGTTCTTC
CASSLDRGHPTLNEQFF
>NA|TRBV27|TRBJ1-1|NA
TGTGCCAGCAGTTTGGAGGGGGACACTGAAGCTTTCTTT
CASSLEGDTEAFF
>TRBD2|TRBV11-2|TRBJ2-1|NA
TGTGCCAGCAGCTCCGTCGGGGGACTAGCGGTGAAAATGGAGCAGTTCTTC
CASSSVGGLAVKMEQFF
>NA|TRBV6-5|TRBJ1-1|NA
TGTGCCAGCAGTGCCCAGGGAAATGAAGCTTTCTTT
CASSAQGNEAFF
>TRBD1|TRBV10-3|TRBJ2-3|NA
TGTGCCATCAGTGAGCGGGACAGGGTAACGGGAGATACGCAGTATTTT
CAISERDRVTGDTQYF
>NA|TRBV5-4|TRBJ1-1|NA
TGTGCCAGCAGCTTGGCCGGGGGAAACACTGAAGCTTTCTTT
CASSLAGGNTEAFF
>NA|TRBV10-3|TRBJ2-1|NA
TGTGCCATCAGTGAGTCTAGATGGGATTTGCCCGGCAATGAGCAGTTCTTC
CAISESRWDLPGNEQFF
>TRBD2|TRBV2|TRBJ2-1|NA
TGTGCCAGCAGAGACCCGACTAGCGGAGAATCCAATGAGCAGTTCTTC
CASRDPTSGESNEQFF
>NA|TRBV11-2|TRBJ1-2|NA
TGTGCCAGCAGCCTAAGCTACAGTGTTCAAGGCTACACCTTC
CASSLSYSVQGYTF
>TRBD2|TRBV5-1|TRBJ2-7|NA
TGCGCCAGCAGCGTCGTTGGGGGGGCCTACGAGCAGTACTTC
CASSVVGGAYEQYF
>TRBD2|TRBV2|TRBJ2-3|NA
TGTGCCAGCAGTGAAACGTTAGCGGGACACACAGATACGCAGTATTTT
CASSETLAGHTDTQYF
>NA|TRBV19|TRBJ2-1|NA
TGTGCCAGTAGTATAGTGTTTCGAGGTTGGGGTGAGCAGTTCTTC
CASSIVFRGWGEQFF
>TRBD2|TRBV10-2|TRBJ2-5|NA
TGCGCCAGCAGTACCACCAGCGGGAGGGCCGGGGAGACCCAGTACTTC
CASSTTSGRAGETQYF
>NA|TRBV4-2|TRBJ2-3|NA
TGTGCCAGCAGCCAAGCCTGGGTAAGCACAGATACGCAGTATTTT
CASSQAWVSTDTQYF
>NA|TRBV2|TRBJ2-5|few
TGTGCCAGCTGCTTTAACCCAGGGCGGCAAGAGACCCAGTACTTC
CASCFNPGRQETQYF
>TRBD2|TRBV7-2|TRBJ2-7|NA
TGTGCCAGCAGCTCGGGACTAGCGCCTTACGAGCAGTACTTC
CASSSGLAPYEQYF
>NA|TRBV5-1|TRBJ2-1|NA
TGCGCCAGCAGCCCAGACAGAAGCTCCTACAATGAGCAGTTCTTC
CASSPDRSSYNEQFF
>NA|TRBV5-6|TRBJ2-3|once
TGTGCCAGCAGCTTGGGTCTGGGCACAGATACGCAGTATTTT
CASSLGLGTDTQYF
>NA|TRBV6-6|TRBJ2-1|NA
TGTGCCAGCAGTTACAAAGGGGCCAATGAGCAGTTCTTC
CASSYKGANEQFF
>TRBD2|TRBV6-5|TRBJ2-5|NA
TGTGCCAGCAGTTACGGTAGACTAGCTCAAGAGACCCAGTACTTC
CASSYGRLAQETQYF
>TRBD1|TRBV9|TRBJ1-2|NA
TGTGCCAGCAGCGTAGGGACAGGGGCCACCTATGGCTACACCTTC
CASSVGTGATYGYTF
>NA|TRBV11-3|TRBJ1-1|NA
TGTGCCAGCGGTCCCCGCGGCAGGTACACTGAAGCTTTCTTT
CASGPRGRYTEAFF
>TRBD2|TRBV11-2|TRBJ2-7|NA
TGTGCCAGCAGCTTCAGGCTAGCGGACTCCTACGAGCAGTACTTC
CASSFRLADSYEQYF
>TRBD1|TRBV6-5|TRBJ1-2|NA
TGTGCCAGCAGTTACTCCGGACAGGCACCGGTCTATGGCTACACCTTC
CASSYSGQAPVYGYTF
>TRBD2|TRBV4-1|TRBJ2-2|NA
TGCGCCAGCAGCCAAGATCTAGCGGGCGGGGAGCTGTTTTTT
CASSQDLAGGELFF
>NA|TRBV18|TRBJ2-5|NA
TGTGCCAGCGCAGGGGGGGTCGAGGAGACCCAGTACTTC
CASAGGVEETQYF
>NA|TRBV19|TRBJ1-5|NA
TGTGCCAGTAGATCGTTACAGAGCAATCAGCCCCAGCATTTT
CASRSLQSNQPQHF
>NA|TRBV7-2|TRBJ2-7|NA
TGTGCCAGCAGCTTAAGGTCTTACGTCTCGCGGGAAGGAACCTACGAGCAGTACTTC
CASSLRSYVSREGTYEQYF
>NA|TRBV29-1|TRBJ2-7|NA
TGCAGCGATTTTACTAGGGGCGAGCAGTACTTC
CSDFTRGEQYF
>NA|TRBV7-2|TRBJ1-1|medium-sized
TGTGCCAGCAGCTTAAACCGGAACACTGAAGCTTTCTTT
CASSLNRNTEAFF
>NA|TRBV15|TRBJ1-5|NA
TGTGCCACCAGCGGAACAGGGTTATGGAATCAGCCCCAGCATTTT
CATSGTGLWNQPQHF
>TRBD2|TRBV19|TRBJ2-3|NA
TGTGCCACGCAGAGGACTAGCGGCTCAGGCGGGGCGCAGTATTTT
CATQRTSGSGGAQYF